This entry concerns a single T cell receptor beta chain. This entry is derived from a study of blood T cell repertoires in COVID-19. Produced via immunoSEQ multiplex PCR; TCRdb's table is partial and in-frame only. Of approximately 280,000 clones in the sample, 80% to 95% are singletons; the top ten hold under 7%. V was shortened by 8 bases and J by 0 bases, with 14 bases between the two germline ends. The CDR3 length is 15 residues. Germline V gene lookup returns CDR1 SNHLY and CDR2 FYNNEI. This chain connects TRBV2 to TRBJ1-5; D may be TRBD1 (5 bases). The sequencing sample was made of peripheral blood. The sequence was collected from a woman aged 30 to 39 with COVID-19, enrolled during active disease. In nucleotides, the CDR3 is TGTGCCAGCCTGCGACAGCGGGATAGCAATCAGCCCCAGCATTTT. Protein sequence: CASLRQRDSNQPQHF.